The table lists the clone carrying this TCR beta chain with a count of one. The antigen remains unidentified. This record belongs to a study of cytomegalovirus exposure and HLA in healthy donors. The length of the CDR3 is 15 residues. V gave up 2 bases and J gave up 1 base, with 9 bases separating them. In germline, CDR1 is MNHEY, CDR2 SVGAGI. Study results and limitations: Many donors carried some public TCRs, although rarity characterized most TCR sequences.

13 Jbeta primers and 60 Vbeta primers were used for the PCR. Assay used: immunoSEQ multiplex PCR; TCRdb lists only in-frame clones, some missing. The sample shows about 110,000 clones, less than 70% of them seen only once. The clonotype comes from a woman aged 70-85 years in good health and CMV-seropositive. What was sequenced was PBMCs. This chain links TRBV6-5 with TRBJ2-1, with a tentative D call TRBD2 (6 bases). For the CDR3, the DNA is TGTGCCAGCAGTTACGTTGGGGGGTCCTACAATGAGCAGTTCTTC. Amino acid sequence: CASSYVGGSYNEQFF.